Listed below are T cell receptor beta chains from one sample, sequenced in a study of shared clonotypes between healthy human individuals. Clones were sequenced by immunoSEQ multiplex PCR, and TCRdb holds only the in-frame ones, with some missing. Among 2 million to 2.5 million clones listed, roughly 94% were seen once. The specimen was naive CD4+ T cells sorted from blood. These receptors were obtained from a man between 18 and 29 years old in good health. Both conserved end residues are part of each CDR3. The D gene is left open where the match is weak. Clone size, where shown, is once, few, many, or a class for clones that have expanded.

d_call j_call clone_size v_call cdr3_nt cdr3_aa
. TRBJ1-2 . TRBV7-9 TGTGCCAGCAGCTTAGCAGGTTACAGGGTTGGCTACACCTTC CASSLAGYRVGYTF
. TRBJ1-2 . TRBV6-1 TGTGCCAGCAGTGTTGAGGCTAACTATGGCTACACCTTC CASSVEANYGYTF
. TRBJ2-2 . TRBV11-2 TGTGCCAGCAGCTTAGAAGTCAACACCGGGGAGCTGTTTTTT CASSLEVNTGELFF
TRBD1 TRBJ2-7 once TRBV28 TGTGCCAGCAGTACAGGGGTGACCTACGAGCAGTACTTC CASSTGVTYEQYF
. TRBJ2-1 once TRBV2 TGTGCCAGCAGCTACCGGGACTTCTCCTACAATGAGCAGTTCTTC CASSYRDFSYNEQFF
. TRBJ2-3 . TRBV5-1 TGCGCCAGCAGTCGGATCCTAGGGGATACGCAGTATTTT CASSRILGDTQYF
. TRBJ2-7 once TRBV5-4 TGTGCCAGCAGCCCCCAGGGTAGCTCCTACGAGCAGTACTTC CASSPQGSSYEQYF
TRBD1 TRBJ1-2 . TRBV10-1 TGCGCCAGCAGTGAGTCGATAGGGGACAGCTCTGGCTACACCTTC CASSESIGDSSGYTF
. TRBJ2-7 . TRBV7-9 TGTGCCAGCAGCTTAGCGGGACCTACGGAGCAGTACTTC CASSLAGPTEQYF
TRBD2 TRBJ2-3 . TRBV6-6 TGTGCCAGCAGATTACTAGCGGGGGGCCTCACAGATACGCAGTATTTT CASRLLAGGLTDTQYF
. TRBJ2-2 once TRBV7-2 TGTGCCAGCAGTAAACGGGGGCCCTCGAACACCGGGGAGCTGTTTTTT CASSKRGPSNTGELFF
TRBD2 TRBJ2-1 . TRBV10-1 TGCGCCAGCAGTGAGTCGAAAGGGGCTTCGGGGGGCAATGAGCAGTTCTTC CASSESKGASGGNEQFF
. TRBJ2-2 once TRBV6-4 TGTGCCAGCAGTGAAGGTCGAAGCACCGGGGAGCTGTTTTTT CASSEGRSTGELFF
TRBD1 TRBJ1-2 . TRBV27 TGTGCCAGCAGTTTGCCGGGACAGGGGCCTATGCGCTACACCTTC CASSLPGQGPMRYTF
. TRBJ2-3 . TRBV27 TGTGCCAGCAGCCGAGCCGGCAGAGAGGCAGATACGCAGTATTTT CASSRAGREADTQYF
. TRBJ1-4 . TRBV10-3 TGTGCCATCAGTGAGTCGGAGGACATCACTAAGTTTTTT CAISESEDITKFF
TRBD1 TRBJ1-1 . TRBV6-5 TGTGCCAGCAGCAGGGGGACACGGAGTACTGAAGCTTTCTTT CASSRGTRSTEAFF
. TRBJ2-7 few TRBV2 TGTGCCAGCAGTGCGACTAGTTACGAGCAGTACTTC CASSATSYEQYF
. TRBJ1-5 . TRBV28 TGTGCCAGCAGTTTATCCGGCCGATGGGGATATGGTAGCAATCAGCCCCAGCATTTT CASSLSGRWGYGSNQPQHF
TRBD1 TRBJ2-1 . TRBV27 TGTGCCAGCAGTTTAATCCCCCGACAGGGAGCTAATGGTGAGCAGTTCTTC CASSLIPRQGANGEQFF
TRBD1 TRBJ2-2 once TRBV7-2 TGTGCCAGCAGCCCGAACCGGGACAGGGCGAACACCGGGGAGCTGTTTTTT CASSPNRDRANTGELFF
TRBD2 TRBJ2-3 . TRBV30 TGTGCCTGGAGTGTGGGCGGGGGGCTTCCAGATACGCAGTATTTT CAWSVGGGLPDTQYF
. TRBJ2-5 . TRBV18 TGTGCCAGCTCACCTGAGAAGACCCAGTACTTC CASSPEKTQYF
TRBD1 TRBJ2-7 once TRBV5-1 TGCGCCAGCAGCTCGGGACAGGGGGTCTGGGAGCAGTACTTC CASSSGQGVWEQYF
. TRBJ1-1 . TRBV2 TGTGCCAGCACCCTCAGGTTGCCCGGGAACACTGAAGCTTTCTTT CASTLRLPGNTEAFF
TRBD2 TRBJ2-5 . TRBV18 TGTGCCAGCTCACCAACACTAGCGGGAACCGAACGGACCCAGTACTTC CASSPTLAGTERTQYF
. TRBJ1-6 once TRBV5-6 TGTGCCAGCAGCTTGAGCCAACTTAATTCACCCCTCCACTTT CASSLSQLNSPLHF
TRBD2 TRBJ2-1 . TRBV7-2 TGTGCCAGCAGCTTAGGACTAGCGGGAGGGCGGTACAATGAGCAGTTCTTC CASSLGLAGGRYNEQFF
TRBD2 TRBJ2-7 . TRBV11-2 TGTGCCAGCAGCTTTAAATCTAGCGGGTTCCTCTCCTACGAGCAGTACTTC CASSFKSSGFLSYEQYF
TRBD1 TRBJ1-2 . TRBV19 TGTGCCAGTAGTACCCCCGGGACAGCTAACTATGGCTACACCTTC CASSTPGTANYGYTF
. TRBJ1-1 . TRBV30 TGTGCCAAGAAGGAGAACACTGAAGCTTTCTTT CAKKENTEAFF
. TRBJ2-5 . TRBV7-2 TGTGCCAGCAGCCGCACAGGAATCCAAGAGACCCAGTACTTC CASSRTGIQETQYF
. TRBJ2-4 . TRBV11-2 TGTGCCAGCAGCTTATCCGGGATTAAAAACATTCAGTACTTC CASSLSGIKNIQYF